Reported below is one TCR beta chain. Antigen specificity is unknown. These data are taken from a study of post-analysis software for immune sequencing data. About the study: Some patients lacked subtype; others had relapsing-remitting, secondary progressive or progressive-relapsing disease. Study observations and caveats: By F measure, samples from a shared preparation batch strongly co-clustered. In patients, TRBV5-6, TRBV5-1 and TRBV20-1 belonged to five TRBV segments found more frequently than in controls. Controls significantly exceeded multiple sclerosis patients in normalized Chao1 diversity.

Prepared libraries of TCR beta cDNA carried unique molecular identifiers. When about 0.9 to 11 million T cells were used, they gave 500,000 or so cDNA molecules. TCRdb processed the PCR reads anew with MiXCR; each CDR3 protein has one entry. This table holds some 500,000 distinct CDR3 sequences, approximately 45% found once. The V gene lost 2 bases and the J gene lost 0 bases, with 13 bases spanning the gap. CDR3 length equals 16 residues. Germline V CDR1 and CDR2: MNHEY, SVGAGI. The V gene is TRBV6-5, the J gene TRBJ1-1; D remains unclear. The clonotype was recovered from a girl under 18 with multiple sclerosis. Sequencing was carried out using blood. CDR3 sequence (DNA): TGTGCCAGCAGTTACCGGAACCCGTACATGAACACTGAAGCTTTCTTT. Encoded protein: CASSYRNPYMNTEAFF.